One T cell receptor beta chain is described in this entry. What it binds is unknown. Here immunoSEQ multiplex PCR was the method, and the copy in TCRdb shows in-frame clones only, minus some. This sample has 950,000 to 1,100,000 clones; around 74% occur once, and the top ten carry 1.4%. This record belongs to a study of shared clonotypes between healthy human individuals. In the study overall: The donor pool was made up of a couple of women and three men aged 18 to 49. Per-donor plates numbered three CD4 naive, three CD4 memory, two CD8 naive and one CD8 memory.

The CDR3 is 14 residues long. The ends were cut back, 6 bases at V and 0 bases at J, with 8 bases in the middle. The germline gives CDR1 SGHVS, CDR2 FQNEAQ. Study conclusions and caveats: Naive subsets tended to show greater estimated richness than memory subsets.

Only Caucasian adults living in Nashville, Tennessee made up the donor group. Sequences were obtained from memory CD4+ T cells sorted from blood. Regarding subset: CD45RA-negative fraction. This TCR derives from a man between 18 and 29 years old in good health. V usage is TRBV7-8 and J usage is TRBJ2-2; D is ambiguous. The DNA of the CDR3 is TGTGCCAGCAGTCACTTTTCGAACACCGGGGAGCTGTTTTTT. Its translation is CASSHFSNTGELFF. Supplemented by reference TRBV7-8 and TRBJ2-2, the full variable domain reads GAGVSQSPRYKVAKRGQDVALRCDPISGHVSLFWYQQALGQGPEFLTYFQNEAQLDKSGLPSDRFFAERPEGSVSTLKIQRTQQEDSAVYLCASSHFSNTGELFFGEGSRLTVL.